These 20 T cell receptor beta chains originate from one sample sequenced in a study of control samples from healthy donors and cancer patients. Measured with immunoSEQ multiplex PCR; TCRdb has only the in-frame clones, and not every one. Among 100,000 to 150,000 clones listed, approximately 92% were seen once. Sequencing was carried out using PBMCs. Receptor source: a man older than 75 with head and neck cancer.

This chain joins TRBV6-5 and TRBJ1-2; 11 nucleotides match TRBD1. Germline V gene data show CDR1 as MNHEY and CDR2 as SVGAGI. This CDR3 contains 15 residues. V lost 7 bases, J lost 6 bases, and 10 bases stayed unmatched. Written as DNA, the CDR3 is TGTGCCAGCACCCGCTCTGGGACAGGGGGGGATGGCTACACCTTC. Encoded protein: CASTRSGTGGDGYTF.

The rearrangement links TRBV19 to TRBJ1-1; no reliable D call. CDR1 is LNHDA, CDR2 SQIVND, per germline (reference sequence). This CDR3 is 15 amino acids long. The V end lost 6 bases, the J end lost 7 bases, and 21 bases lay between the germline ends. CDR3 DNA sequence: TGTGCCAGTAGGCCATACTTAGAAACCGCGGATGAAGCTTTCTTT. Its protein product is CASRPYLETADEAFF. Full variable domain (missing parts from reference TRBV19 and TRBJ1-1): DGGITQSPKYLFRKEGQNVTLSCEQNLNHDAMYWYRQDPGQGLRLIYYSQIVNDFQKGDIAEGYSVSREKKESFPLTVTSAQKNPTAFYLCASRPYLETADEAFFGQGTRLTVV.

The CDR3 DNA reads as TGTGCCAGTAGTTCAGCTACTGGAAACACCATATATTTT. The encoded protein is CASSSATGNTIYF. The chain uses TRBV19 and TRBJ1-3; D gene unclear. This CDR3 region has 13 residues. V gave up 5 bases and J gave up 2 bases, with 7 bases separating them. CDR1 is LNHDA and CDR2 is SQIVND in the germline V gene (reference sequence).

This clone was seen only once. V gene TRBV15 combines with J gene TRBJ1-6, with no clear D. V lost 0 bases, J lost 5 bases, and 17 bases lay in between. The CDR3 length is 18 residues. Germline CDR1 LNHNV, CDR2 YYDKDF (reference sequence). Here the CDR3 reads CATSRDRIRDNNNSPLHF. The CDR3 DNA is TGTGCCACCAGCAGAGATCGAATTCGAGACAACAATAATTCACCCCTCCACTTT.

The chain is built from TRBV18 and TRBJ1-1; D is uncertain. This CDR3 has 13 amino acids. Germline V gives CDR1 KGHSH, CDR2 LQKENI. The V and J ends lost 2 bases and 1 base respectively, with 5 bases between them. The CDR3 nucleotides are TGTGCCAGCTCACCAAAGGCGAACACTGAAGCTTTCTTT. This sequence encodes CASSPKANTEAFF.

The chain links TRBV18 to TRBJ2-7, with 7 bases matching TRBD1. Germline-derived CDR1 and CDR2 are KGHSH and LQKENI. Unmatched junction bases numbered 9, after V lost 6 bases and J lost 1 base. This CDR3 has 15 residues. The CDR3: CASSPTGVSSYEQYF. CDR3 DNA: TGTGCCAGCTCTCCTACAGGGGTCAGTTCCTACGAGCAGTACTTC.

The chain recombines TRBV12-3 or TRBV12-4 with TRBJ1-4; D is unclear. This CDR3 is 13 amino acids long. Trimming left V 3 bases short and J 4 bases short, with 6 bases between. The DNA for the CDR3 is TGTGCCAGCAGTTTTCGTGGTAATGAAAAACTGTTTTTT. Amino acid sequence: CASSFRGNEKLFF.

V and J are TRBV7-9 and TRBJ2-7; 13 nucleotides line up with TRBD2. With V trimmed by 2 bases and J by 4 bases, 2 bases remained unmatched. Germline values: CDR1 SEHNR, CDR2 FQNEAQ (reference sequence). The CDR3 is 15 residues long. The chain's CDR3 is CASSLTSGRAYEQYF. CDR3 nucleotide sequence: TGTGCCAGCAGCTTAACTAGCGGGAGGGCATACGAGCAGTACTTC.

The chain carries TRBV30 and TRBJ1-4; TRBD1 agrees at 7 bases. The germline V gene has CDR1 GTSNPN and CDR2 SVGIG (reference sequence). The CDR3 runs 19 residues. The V and J ends lost 5 bases and 3 bases, in that order; junction bases with no gene match: 21. The CDR3 loop is CAWGWWTGGTEEANEKLFF. CDR3 DNA: TGTGCCTGGGGATGGTGGACAGGTGGGACTGAAGAGGCTAATGAAAAACTGTTTTTT.

V is TRBV7-8 and J is TRBJ2-3, with 14 nucleotides matching TRBD2. The CDR3 is 18 amino acids. CDR1 SGHVS and CDR2 FQNEAQ come from the germline V gene. The ends lost 3 bases at V and 2 bases at J; junction bases unmatched: 7. The CDR3 here is CASSLGLAGETFTDTQYF. The CDR3 nucleotides read TGTGCCAGCAGCTTGGGACTAGCGGGGGAGACGTTCACAGATACGCAGTATTTT.

This CDR3 is CASRPELGQGAPGAGELFF. CDR3 in DNA: TGTGCCAGTAGGCCCGAACTGGGACAGGGGGCGCCGGGAGCCGGGGAGCTGTTTTTT. V usage is TRBV19 and J usage is TRBJ2-2; 12 bases agree with TRBD1. Trimming at V came to 6 bases and at J to 6 bases, leaving 17 bases not matched to a gene. The germline V gene encodes CDR1 LNHDA and CDR2 SQIVND (reference sequence). This CDR3 spans 19 amino acids.

This chain connects TRBV3-1 (or the pseudogene TRBV3-2) to TRBJ2-5, with 12 bases aligning to TRBD2. The junction had 3 bases not matched to a gene; V was cut back by 4 bases and J by 0 bases. Germline V lookup: CDR1 LGHDT, CDR2 YNNKEL (reference sequence). The CDR3 is 16 residues long. CDR3 region: CASSRLAGVYQETQYF. The CDR3 nucleotides read TGTGCCAGCAGCCGACTAGCGGGGGTATACCAAGAGACCCAGTACTTC.

This clone turned up a few times. The identical CDR3 is also encoded by other nucleotide sequences in the sample. The chain has TRBV5-1 and TRBJ2-7; 12 bases fit TRBD1. The junction had 8 bases not matched to a gene; V was cut back by 4 bases and J by 6 bases. The germline V gene has CDR1 SGHRS and CDR2 YFSETQ. CDR3 length: 15 amino acids. The CDR3 bases are TGCGCCAGCAGCGATTGGGGGGACAGGGGGCCCGAGCAGTACTTC. This translates into CASSDWGDRGPEQYF.

The chain links TRBV2 to TRBJ2-1, with 10 bases matching TRBD2. Germline lookup yields CDR1 SNHLY and CDR2 FYNNEI. V dropped 7 bases and J dropped 0; count of bases not matched to a gene: 3. The CDR3 spans 15 residues. The CDR3 here is CASNSGGSSYNEQFF. DNA for the CDR3: TGTGCCAGCAATAGCGGGGGGAGCTCCTACAATGAGCAGTTCTTC.

The chain links TRBV13 to TRBJ2-3; weak D call: TRBD2 (6 bases). Trimming shortened V by 5 bases and J by 1 base, and 22 bases separated the two germline ends. From germline, CDR1 is PRHDT and CDR2 FYEKMQ (reference sequence). The CDR3 sequence is 18 residues long. The CDR3 nucleotides read TGTGCCAGCAGCAGCCGGGACTGGAAGCACGTTGGCACAGATACGCAGTATTTT. Protein sequence: CASSSRDWKHVGTDTQYF.

The chain links TRBV7-2 to TRBJ2-7, with unresolved D. Per the germline V gene, CDR1 is SGHTA and CDR2 is FQGNSA. Trimming took 3 bases from V and 2 from J, leaving 11 bases between them. This CDR3 is built from 14 residues. The CDR3 spells CASSLKRFTYEQYF. The CDR3 DNA reads TGTGCCAGCAGCTTGAAAAGGTTTACCTACGAGCAGTACTTC.

In this sample, this clone turned up once. The genes are TRBV6-5 and TRBJ2-7; possible D gene TRBD2, 6 bases. The CDR3 runs 15 residues. Germline V gene data show CDR1 as MNHEY and CDR2 as SVGAGI. V lost 2 bases and J lost 2, with 13 bases in between. The CDR3 sequence is CASSYKLLATYEQYF. Written as DNA, the CDR3 is TGTGCCAGCAGTTACAAACTTCTAGCGACCTACGAGCAGTACTTC.

The chain recombines TRBV6-2 or TRBV6-3 with TRBJ1-1; D perhaps matches TRBD1 (5 bases). V lost 4 bases, J lost 0 bases, and 15 bases lay in between. In germline, CDR1 is MNHEY, CDR2 SVGEGT. This CDR3 is 16 amino acids long. The CDR3, as DNA: TGTGCCAGCAGTTGGTTAGGGGCTGTCATGAACACTGAAGCTTTCTTT. The encoded protein is CASSWLGAVMNTEAFF.

A note on this clone: Additional DNA sequences in this sample encode the identical CDR3. The rearrangement joins TRBV7-2 to TRBJ2-7; D ambiguous. The V gene's germline CDR1 is SGHTA and CDR2 FQGNSA. This CDR3 comprises 13 residues. V shed 0 bases and J shed 3 bases, with 6 bases lying between them. Here the CDR3 DNA reads TGTGCCAGCAGCTTAGCGGGCAGCTACGAGCAGTACTTC. Protein sequence: CASSLAGSYEQYF.

This clone was seen only once. The CDR3 spells CASSLGHGSSYNEQFF. The CDR3 DNA is TGCGCCAGCAGCTTGGGACACGGGAGCTCCTACAATGAGCAGTTCTTC. The chain couples TRBV5-1 to TRBJ2-1, with D maybe TRBD2 (6 bases). Trimming removed 0 bases at V and 0 bases at J, with 10 bases between. This CDR3 contains 16 residues. Germline V gene lookup returns CDR1 SGHRS and CDR2 YFSETQ.